The rows below give T cell receptor beta chains drawn from one sample of a study of CD8 T cells in Susac syndrome. TCRdb reprocessed the immunoSEQ multiplex PCR reads with MiXCR, giving one entry per CDR3 protein. The profile shows fewer than 150,000 distinct CDR3 sequences, approximately 89% of them singletons. The sample comprised CD8+ T cells from PBMCs. These receptors were taken from a human donor with multiple sclerosis. Each CDR3 is given with its conserved first and last residue. Fields, in order: D gene, J gene, clone size, V gene, CDR3 DNA, CDR3 protein. The D gene is left open where the match is weak. Clone size is stated in some rows and not others, as once, few, many or a class when expanded.

NA,TRBJ2-7,NA,TRBV6-2/TRBV6-3,TGTGCCAGCAGTCCCCTAAGAATCAACGAGCAGTACTTC,CASSPLRINEQYF
NA,TRBJ1-4,NA,TRBV20-1,TGCAGTGCTAGTCGTGAAAAACTGTTTTTT,CSASREKLFF
NA,TRBJ2-7,few,TRBV2,TGTGCCAGCAGCGAAATCTGGGACCGAAGCTCCTACGAGCAGTACTTC,CASSEIWDRSSYEQYF
NA,TRBJ2-2,NA,TRBV5-6,TGTGCCAGCAGCTTGTTCCCCGGGGAGCTGTTTTTT,CASSLFPGELFF
NA,TRBJ2-5,NA,TRBV30,TGTGCCTGGAGTGTACCGAACGGCGGGGACCAAGAGACCCAGTACTTC,CAWSVPNGGDQETQYF
NA,TRBJ2-1,NA,TRBV6-5,TGTGCCAGCAGTTCACTAGCAACCAATGAGCAGTTCTTC,CASSSLATNEQFF
NA,TRBJ2-7,NA,TRBV27,TGTGCCAGCAGTTTATCGGGGTACTACGAGCAGTACTTC,CASSLSGYYEQYF
TRBD2,TRBJ2-1,NA,TRBV10-3,TGTGCCATCCGTAGCGGGAACTACAATGAGCAGTTCTTC,CAIRSGNYNEQFF
TRBD2,TRBJ2-7,NA,TRBV7-8,TGTGCCAGCAGCTTCGGGGGCGGGAGGGCCGGTGAGCAGTACTTC,CASSFGGGRAGEQYF
NA,TRBJ1-1,NA,TRBV30,TGTGCCTGGACGACGTCTAGACAGACTGAAGCTTTCTTT,CAWTTSRQTEAFF
NA,TRBJ1-1,NA,TRBV3-1,TGTGCCAGCAGCCAAGCAGGGGTCGACACTGAAGCTTTCTTT,CASSQAGVDTEAFF
NA,TRBJ1-5,NA,TRBV18,TGTGCCAGCTCACTCATGGAATTACAGGGCCCCGAGTTTCCCCAGCATTTT,CASSLMELQGPEFPQHF
NA,TRBJ2-3,NA,TRBV30,TGTGCCTGGAGTAGAGGGAAGCTGACAGATACGCAGTATTTT,CAWSRGKLTDTQYF
NA,TRBJ2-7,NA,TRBV27,TGTGCCAGCAGTCTTGGACAGGAGGGCTACGAGCAGTACTTC,CASSLGQEGYEQYF
NA,TRBJ2-7,NA,TRBV27,TGTGCCAGCAGTTTGGGGGCAGGCCTTTCCTACGAGCAGTACTTC,CASSLGAGLSYEQYF
NA,TRBJ2-7,NA,TRBV4-1,TGCGCCAGCAGCCTTGTCTCGCGGGACTACGAGCAGTACTTC,CASSLVSRDYEQYF